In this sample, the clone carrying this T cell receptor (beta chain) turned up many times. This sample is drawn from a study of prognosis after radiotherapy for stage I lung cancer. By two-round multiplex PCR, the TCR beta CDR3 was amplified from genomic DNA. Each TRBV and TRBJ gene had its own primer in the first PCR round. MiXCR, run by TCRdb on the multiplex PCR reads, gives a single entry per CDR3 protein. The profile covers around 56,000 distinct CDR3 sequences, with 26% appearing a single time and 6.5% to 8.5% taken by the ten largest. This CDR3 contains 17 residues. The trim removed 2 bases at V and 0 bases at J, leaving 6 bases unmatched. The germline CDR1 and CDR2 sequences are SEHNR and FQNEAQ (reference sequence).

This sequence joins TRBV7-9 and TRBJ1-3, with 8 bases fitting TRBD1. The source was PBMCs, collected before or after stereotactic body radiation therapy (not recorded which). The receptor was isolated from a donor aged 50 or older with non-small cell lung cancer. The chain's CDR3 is CASSLMQGASSGNTIYF. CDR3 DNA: TGTGCCAGCAGCTTAATGCAGGGGGCTTCCTCTGGAAACACCATATATTTT.